This T cell receptor beta chain was captured in a study of STAT3 mutations in large granular lymphocyte leukemia. Study findings and constraints: No sample exists from the first appearance of each clone. Every T-cell large granular lymphocyte leukemia patient had at least one immunodominant TCR beta clonotype. Variable sampling intervals and differing treatment regimens complicated linking therapy response to TCR clonal burden changes.

This clone was observed a handful of times. The antigen is not known. Libraries were prepared by immunoSEQ multiplex PCR; TCRdb keeps only in-frame clonotypes and omits some of them. Of around 33,000 clones listed, over 65% were seen once; the top ten hold 30%. The V gene's germline CDR1 is SGHAT and CDR2 FQNNGV. The CDR3 sequence is 15 residues long. The V end lost 4 bases, the J end lost 2 bases, and 14 bases lay between the germline ends. This receptor was taken from a woman in her fifties or sixties with T-cell large granular lymphocyte leukemia. Some clones in this sample may be carry-over from other donors' samples. The sequencing input was peripheral blood mononuclear cells. The genes are TRBV11-2 and TRBJ1-2; no definite D call. CDR3 in DNA: TGTGCCAGCAGCTCCCCTTCGGGATACAACTATGGCTACACCTTC. Translation: CASSSPSGYNYGYTF.